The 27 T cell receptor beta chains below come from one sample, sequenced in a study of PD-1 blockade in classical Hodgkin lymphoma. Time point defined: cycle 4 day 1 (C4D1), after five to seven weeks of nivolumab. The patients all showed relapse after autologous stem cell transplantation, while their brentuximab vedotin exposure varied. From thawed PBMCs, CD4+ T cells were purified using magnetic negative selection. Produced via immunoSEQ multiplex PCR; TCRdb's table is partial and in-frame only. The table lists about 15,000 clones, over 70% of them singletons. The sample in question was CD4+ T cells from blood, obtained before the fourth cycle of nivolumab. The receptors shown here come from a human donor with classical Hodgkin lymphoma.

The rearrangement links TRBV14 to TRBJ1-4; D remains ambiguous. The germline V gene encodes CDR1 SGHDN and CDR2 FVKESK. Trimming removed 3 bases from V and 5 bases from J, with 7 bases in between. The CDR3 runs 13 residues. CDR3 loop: CASSQGLNEKLFF. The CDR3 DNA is TGTGCCAGCAGCCAGGGATTAAATGAAAAACTGTTTTTT.

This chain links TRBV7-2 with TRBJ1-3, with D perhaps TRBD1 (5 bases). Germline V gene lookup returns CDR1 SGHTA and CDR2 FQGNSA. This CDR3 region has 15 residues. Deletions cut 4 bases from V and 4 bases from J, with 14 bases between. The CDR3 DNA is TGTGCCAGCAGCTCCGGGGGAGGGCGCGGAAACACCATATATTTT. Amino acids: CASSSGGGRGNTIYF.

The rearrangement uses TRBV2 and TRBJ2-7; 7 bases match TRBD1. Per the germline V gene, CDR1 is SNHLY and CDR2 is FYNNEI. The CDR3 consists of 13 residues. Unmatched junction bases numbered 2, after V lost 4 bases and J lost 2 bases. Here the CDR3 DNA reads TGTGCCAGCAGTGGACAGGGAACCTACGAGCAGTACTTC. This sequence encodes CASSGQGTYEQYF.

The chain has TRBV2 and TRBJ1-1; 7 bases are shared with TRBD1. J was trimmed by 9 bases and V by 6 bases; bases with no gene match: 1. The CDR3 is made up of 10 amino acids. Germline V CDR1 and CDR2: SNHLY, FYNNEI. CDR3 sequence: CASRTGQAFF. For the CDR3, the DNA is TGTGCCAGCAGGACAGGGCAAGCTTTCTTT. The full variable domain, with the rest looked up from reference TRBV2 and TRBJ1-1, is EPEVTQTPSHQVTQMGQEVILRCVPISNHLYFYWYRQILGQKVEFLVSFYNNEISEKSEIFDDQFSVERPDGSNFTLKIRSTKLEDSAMYFCASRTGQAFFGQGTRLTVV.

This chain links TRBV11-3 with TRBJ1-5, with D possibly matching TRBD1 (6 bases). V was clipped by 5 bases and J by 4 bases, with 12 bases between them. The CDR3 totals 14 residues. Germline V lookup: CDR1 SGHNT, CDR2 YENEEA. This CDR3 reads CASSLGQLNQPQHF. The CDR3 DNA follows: TGTGCCAGCAGCCTCGGACAGCTAAATCAGCCCCAGCATTTT.

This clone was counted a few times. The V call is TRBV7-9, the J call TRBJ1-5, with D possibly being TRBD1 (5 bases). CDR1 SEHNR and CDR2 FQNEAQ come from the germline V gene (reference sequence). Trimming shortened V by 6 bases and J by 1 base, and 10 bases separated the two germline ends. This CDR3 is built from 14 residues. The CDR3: CASSPGPSNQPQHF. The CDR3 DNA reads TGTGCCAGCAGTCCGGGACCGAGCAATCAGCCCCAGCATTTT.

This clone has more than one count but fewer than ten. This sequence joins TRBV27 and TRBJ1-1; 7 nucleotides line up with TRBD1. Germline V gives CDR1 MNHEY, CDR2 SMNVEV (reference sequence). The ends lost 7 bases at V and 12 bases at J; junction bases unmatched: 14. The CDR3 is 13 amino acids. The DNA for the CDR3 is TGTGCCAGCACCTCCCAGGAGGGGGCGGCCCCTTTCTTT. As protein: CASTSQEGAAPFF.

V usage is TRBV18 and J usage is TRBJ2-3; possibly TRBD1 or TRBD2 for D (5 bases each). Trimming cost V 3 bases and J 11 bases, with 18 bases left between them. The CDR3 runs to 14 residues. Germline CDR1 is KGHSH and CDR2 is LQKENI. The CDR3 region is CASSPSRDANLQYF. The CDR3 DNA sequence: TGTGCCAGCTCACCGTCCCGGGACGCGAATTTGCAGTATTTT.

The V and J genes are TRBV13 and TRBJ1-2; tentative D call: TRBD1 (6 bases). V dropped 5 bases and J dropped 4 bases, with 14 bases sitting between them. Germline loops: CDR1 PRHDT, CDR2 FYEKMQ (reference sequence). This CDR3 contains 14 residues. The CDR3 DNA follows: TGTGCCAGCAGCGCTGGCGGGGGCACCTATGGCTACACCTTC. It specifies CASSAGGGTYGYTF.

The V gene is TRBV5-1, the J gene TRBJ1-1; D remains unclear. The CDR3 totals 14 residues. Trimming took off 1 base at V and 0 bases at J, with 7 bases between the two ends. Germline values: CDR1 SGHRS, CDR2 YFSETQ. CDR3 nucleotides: TGCGCCAGCAGCTTGCAGACGTTGAACACTGAAGCTTTCTTT. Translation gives CASSLQTLNTEAFF.

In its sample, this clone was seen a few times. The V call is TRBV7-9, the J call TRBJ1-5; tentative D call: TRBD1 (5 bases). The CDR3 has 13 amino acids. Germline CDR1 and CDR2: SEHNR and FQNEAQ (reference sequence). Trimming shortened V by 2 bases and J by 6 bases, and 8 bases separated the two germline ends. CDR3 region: CASSLQGGQPQHF. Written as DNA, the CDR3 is TGTGCCAGCAGCTTACAGGGAGGTCAGCCCCAGCATTTT.

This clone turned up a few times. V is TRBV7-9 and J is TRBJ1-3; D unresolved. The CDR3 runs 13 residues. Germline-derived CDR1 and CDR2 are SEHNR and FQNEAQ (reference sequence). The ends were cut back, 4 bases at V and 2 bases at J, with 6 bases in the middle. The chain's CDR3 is CASSSPPGNTIYF. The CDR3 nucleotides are TGTGCCAGCAGCTCCCCCCCTGGAAACACCATATATTTT.

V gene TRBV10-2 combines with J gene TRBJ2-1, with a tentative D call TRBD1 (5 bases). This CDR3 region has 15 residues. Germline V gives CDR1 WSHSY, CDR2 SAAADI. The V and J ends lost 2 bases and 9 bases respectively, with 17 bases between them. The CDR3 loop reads CASSERTTKIGEQFF. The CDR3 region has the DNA TGCGCCAGCAGTGAGAGGACAACCAAGATCGGTGAGCAGTTCTTC.

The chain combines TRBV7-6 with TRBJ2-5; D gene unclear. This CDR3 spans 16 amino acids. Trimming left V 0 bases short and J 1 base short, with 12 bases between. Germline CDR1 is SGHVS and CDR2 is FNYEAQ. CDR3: CASSLAVRITQETQYF. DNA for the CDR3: TGTGCCAGCAGCTTAGCTGTGCGGATAACCCAAGAGACCCAGTACTTC.

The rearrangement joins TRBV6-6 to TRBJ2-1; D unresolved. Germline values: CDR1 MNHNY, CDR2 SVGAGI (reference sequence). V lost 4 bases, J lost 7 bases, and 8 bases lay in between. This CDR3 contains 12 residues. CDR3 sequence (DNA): TGTGCCAGCAGTTTCGACGATAATGAGCAGTTCTTC. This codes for CASSFDDNEQFF.

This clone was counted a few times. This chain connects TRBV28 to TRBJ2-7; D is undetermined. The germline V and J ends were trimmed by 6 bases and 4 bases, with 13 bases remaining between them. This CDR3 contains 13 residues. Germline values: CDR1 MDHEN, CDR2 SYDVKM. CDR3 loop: CASSPAPRYEQYF. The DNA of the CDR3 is TGTGCCAGCAGCCCAGCCCCCCGGTACGAGCAGTACTTC.

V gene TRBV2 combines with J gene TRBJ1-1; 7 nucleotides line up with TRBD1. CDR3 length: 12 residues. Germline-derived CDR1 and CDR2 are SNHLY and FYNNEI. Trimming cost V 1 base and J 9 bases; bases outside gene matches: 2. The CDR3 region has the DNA TGTGCCAGCAGTGAAGAGGGACAGCAAGCTTTCTTT. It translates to CASSEEGQQAFF. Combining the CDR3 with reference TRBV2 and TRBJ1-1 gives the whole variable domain EPEVTQTPSHQVTQMGQEVILRCVPISNHLYFYWYRQILGQKVEFLVSFYNNEISEKSEIFDDQFSVERPDGSNFTLKIRSTKLEDSAMYFCASSEEGQQAFFGQGTRLTVV.

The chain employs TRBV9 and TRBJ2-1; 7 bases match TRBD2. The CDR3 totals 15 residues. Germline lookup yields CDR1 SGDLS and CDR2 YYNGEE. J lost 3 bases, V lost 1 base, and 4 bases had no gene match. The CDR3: CASSVSPSGYNEQFF. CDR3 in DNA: TGTGCCAGCAGCGTATCTCCTAGCGGCTACAATGAGCAGTTCTTC.

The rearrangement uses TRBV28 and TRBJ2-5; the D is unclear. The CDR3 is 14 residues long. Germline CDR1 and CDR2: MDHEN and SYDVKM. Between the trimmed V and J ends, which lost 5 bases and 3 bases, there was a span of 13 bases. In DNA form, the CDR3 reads TGTGCCAGCAGTCGGGCCCTTGGAGAAGAGACCCAGTACTTC. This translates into CASSRALGEETQYF.

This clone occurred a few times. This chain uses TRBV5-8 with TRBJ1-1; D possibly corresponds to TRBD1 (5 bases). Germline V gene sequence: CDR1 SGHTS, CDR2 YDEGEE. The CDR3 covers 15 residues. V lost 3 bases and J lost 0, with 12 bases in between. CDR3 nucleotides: TGTGCCAGCAGCTGGAGGGACCGACTGAACACTGAAGCTTTCTTT. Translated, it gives CASSWRDRLNTEAFF.

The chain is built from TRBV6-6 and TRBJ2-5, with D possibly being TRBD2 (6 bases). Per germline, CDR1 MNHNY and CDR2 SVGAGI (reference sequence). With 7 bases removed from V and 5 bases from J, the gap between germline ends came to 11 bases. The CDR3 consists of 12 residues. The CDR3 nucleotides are TGTGCCAGCACCGGGGGAGTGGAGACCCAGTACTTC. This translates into CASTGGVETQYF.

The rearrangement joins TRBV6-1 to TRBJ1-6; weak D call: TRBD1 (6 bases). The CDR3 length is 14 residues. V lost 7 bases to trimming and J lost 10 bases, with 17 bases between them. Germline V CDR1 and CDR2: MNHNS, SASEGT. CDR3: CASIRGGSVSPLHF. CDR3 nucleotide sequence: TGTGCCAGCATAAGGGGGGGGTCTGTGTCACCCCTCCACTTT.

CDR3 sequence reads: CASSPLRAVAGGPSRETQYF. Written as DNA, the CDR3 is TGTGCCAGCAGTCCCCTGAGGGCGGTAGCGGGAGGGCCCTCGAGAGAGACCCAGTACTTC. The chain couples TRBV28 to TRBJ2-5; 11 bases match TRBD2. The ends lost 5 bases at V and 4 bases at J; junction bases unmatched: 21. The germline CDR1 and CDR2 sequences are MDHEN and SYDVKM. This CDR3 is 20 amino acids long.

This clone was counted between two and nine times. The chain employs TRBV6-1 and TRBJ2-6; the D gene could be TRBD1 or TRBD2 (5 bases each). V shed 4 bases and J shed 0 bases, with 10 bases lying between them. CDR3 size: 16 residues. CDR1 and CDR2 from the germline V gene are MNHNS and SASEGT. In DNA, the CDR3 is TGTGCCAGCAGTGGTGCAGGGAGCTCTGGGGCCAACGTCCTGACTTTC. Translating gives CASSGAGSSGANVLTF.

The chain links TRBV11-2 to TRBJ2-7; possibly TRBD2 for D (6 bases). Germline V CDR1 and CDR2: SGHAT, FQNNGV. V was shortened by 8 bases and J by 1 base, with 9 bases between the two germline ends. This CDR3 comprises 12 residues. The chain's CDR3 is CASRRGSYEQYF. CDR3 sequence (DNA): TGTGCCAGCCGACGGGGGTCCTACGAGCAGTACTTC.

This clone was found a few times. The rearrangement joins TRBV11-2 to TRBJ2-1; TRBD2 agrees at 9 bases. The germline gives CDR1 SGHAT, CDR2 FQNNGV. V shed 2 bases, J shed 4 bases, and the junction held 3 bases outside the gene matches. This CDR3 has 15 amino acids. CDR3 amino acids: CASSLPSGEYNEQFF. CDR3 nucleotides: TGTGCCAGCAGCTTACCTAGCGGGGAATACAATGAGCAGTTCTTC. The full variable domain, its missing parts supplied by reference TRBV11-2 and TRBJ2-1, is EAGVAQSPRYKIIEKRQSVAFWCNPISGHATLYWYQQILGQGPKLLIQFQNNGVVDDSQLPKDRFSAERLKGVDSTLKIQPAKLEDSAVYLCASSLPSGEYNEQFFGPGTRLTVL.

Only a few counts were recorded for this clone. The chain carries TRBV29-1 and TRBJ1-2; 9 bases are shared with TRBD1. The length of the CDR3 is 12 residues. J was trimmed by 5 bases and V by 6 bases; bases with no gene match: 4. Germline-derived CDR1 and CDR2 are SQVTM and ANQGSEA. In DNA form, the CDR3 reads TGCAGCGTGGGGACAGGGCGGTATGGCTACACCTTC. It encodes CSVGTGRYGYTF.